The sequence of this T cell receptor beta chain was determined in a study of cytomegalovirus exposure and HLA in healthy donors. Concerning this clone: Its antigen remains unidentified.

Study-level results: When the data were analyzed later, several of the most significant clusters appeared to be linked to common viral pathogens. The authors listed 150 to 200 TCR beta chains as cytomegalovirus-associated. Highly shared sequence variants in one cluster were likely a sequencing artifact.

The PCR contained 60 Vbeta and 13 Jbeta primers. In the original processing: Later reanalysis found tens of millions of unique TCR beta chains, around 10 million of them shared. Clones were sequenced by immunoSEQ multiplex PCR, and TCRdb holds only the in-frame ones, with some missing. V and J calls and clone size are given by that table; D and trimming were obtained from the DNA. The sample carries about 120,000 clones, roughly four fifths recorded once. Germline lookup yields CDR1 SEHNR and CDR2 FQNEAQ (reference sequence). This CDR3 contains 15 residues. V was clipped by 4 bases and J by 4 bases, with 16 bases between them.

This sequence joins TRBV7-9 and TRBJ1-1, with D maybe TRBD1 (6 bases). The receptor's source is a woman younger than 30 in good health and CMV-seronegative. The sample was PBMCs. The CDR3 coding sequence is TGTGCCAGCAGCTCAACAACAGGGATGGGCACTGAAGCTTTCTTT. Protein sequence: CASSSTTGMGTEAFF.